The 12 T cell receptor beta chains listed next were all sequenced from one sample in a study of spatial heterogeneity in lung cancer. Using its own MiXCR run on the 5' RACE reads, TCRdb lists one record per CDR3 protein. The sample yields 9,000 to 13,000 distinct CDR3 sequences, around 10% seen once. The time point is: blood at routine non-recurrence follow-up after resection. This specimen consisted of PBMCs, obtained at follow-up. These receptors all come from a female donor with early-stage non-small cell lung cancer.

This clonotype was counted at least ten times. In DNA form, the CDR3 reads TGCGCCAGCAGTCAAGAAATGGACAGTAGGTTGGCCCAGCATTTT. Translation gives CASSQEMDSRLAQHF. J is TRBJ1-5 and V is TRBV23-1, with D tentatively TRBD1 (6 bases). TRBV23-1 is given ORF status, its function remaining uncertain. This CDR3 is built from 15 residues. Trimming stripped 2 bases from V and 11 bases from J, with 19 bases between.

This clonotype has only one observation. The rearrangement uses TRBV5-1 and TRBJ2-3, with D tentatively TRBD1 (5 bases). The CDR3 loop spans 15 amino acids. Germline V gives CDR1 SGHRS, CDR2 YFSETQ. V dropped 3 bases and J dropped 5 bases, with 16 bases sitting between them. This CDR3 reads CASSSGQGVGDTQYF. The CDR3 nucleotides read TGCGCCAGCAGCTCCGGACAAGGGGTGGGAGATACGCAGTATTTT. Full variable domain (missing parts from reference TRBV5-1 and TRBJ2-3): KAGVTQTPRYLIKTRGQQVTLSCSPISGHRSVSWYQQTPGQGLQFLFEYFSETQRNKGNFPGRFSGRQFSNSRSEMNVSTLELGDSALYLCASSSGQGVGDTQYFGPGTRLTVL.

This clonotype was recorded many times. V gene TRBV27 combines with J gene TRBJ2-7; tentative D call: TRBD1 (5 bases). The germline CDR1 and CDR2 sequences are MNHEY and SMNVEV (reference sequence). V was pared by 0 bases and J by 2 bases, with 11 bases between. The CDR3 is made up of 15 amino acids. CDR3 protein: CASSLSTGQPYEQYF. The CDR3 DNA reads TGTGCCAGCAGTTTATCGACCGGACAACCCTACGAGCAGTACTTC.

This clonotype was recorded many times. V usage is TRBV29-1 and J usage is TRBJ2-1, with 8 bases that match TRBD1. The V segment lost 6 bases and the J segment 6 bases; nucleotides outside the gene matches: 4. Germline V gives CDR1 SQVTM, CDR2 ANQGSEA. CDR3 length equals 12 residues. DNA for the CDR3: TGCAGCGTACGCAGGGGGCCCAATGAGCAGTTCTTC. It translates to CSVRRGPNEQFF.

The chain has TRBV11-2 and TRBJ2-1; D might be TRBD1 or TRBD2, each matching 6 bases. Trimming shortened V by 5 bases and J by 8 bases, and 19 bases separated the two germline ends. This CDR3 spans 15 amino acids. The germline gives CDR1 SGHAT, CDR2 FQNNGV. The CDR3 loop reads CASSRGAGITDEQFF. The CDR3 nucleotides are TGTGCCAGCAGCAGGGGGGCAGGGATAACCGATGAGCAGTTCTTC.

The chain uses TRBV7-2 and TRBJ2-1; 8 bases fit TRBD2. Germline-derived CDR1 and CDR2 are SGHTA and FQGNSA. V trimming: 5 bases; J trimming: 1 base; junction bases outside the gene matches: 7. The CDR3 has 16 amino acids. DNA for the CDR3: TGTGCCAGCAGCCCCGTAGCGGGATTGTCCTACAATGAGCAGTTCTTC. Its protein product is CASSPVAGLSYNEQFF.

This rearrangement joins TRBV5-1 to TRBJ2-5; D gene uncertain. This CDR3 region has 12 residues. Germline CDR1 and CDR2: SGHRS and YFSETQ. The V and J ends lost 4 bases and 2 bases respectively, with 6 bases between them. CDR3 coding DNA: TGCGCCAGCAGCGCACTACAAGAGACCCAGTACTTC. As protein: CASSALQETQYF. The whole variable domain, filled in from reference TRBV5-1 and TRBJ2-5, reads KAGVTQTPRYLIKTRGQQVTLSCSPISGHRSVSWYQQTPGQGLQFLFEYFSETQRNKGNFPGRFSGRQFSNSRSEMNVSTLELGDSALYLCASSALQETQYFGPGTRLLVL.

In this sample, this clonotype turned up many times. J is TRBJ2-5 and V is TRBV19; 13 nucleotides line up with TRBD2. Losses at the gene ends were 4 bases for V and 11 bases for J; bases not matched to a gene: 16. The CDR3 is 17 residues long. The germline CDR1 and CDR2 sequences are LNHDA and SQIVND (reference sequence). The CDR3 here is CASSRSGLAGVLVRQYF. The CDR3 DNA follows: TGTGCCAGTAGTAGGTCTGGACTAGCGGGAGTATTGGTGCGGCAGTACTTC.

In its sample, this clonotype was seen many times. The chain links TRBV28 to TRBJ1-5; D is possibly TRBD1 (5 bases). The CDR3 sequence is 13 residues long. CDR1 is MDHEN and CDR2 is SYDVKM in the germline V gene. Trimming left V 6 bases short and J 4 bases short, with 10 bases between. The CDR3 DNA reads as TGTGCCAGCAGCCCTAACAGGAATCAGCCCCAGCATTTT. It specifies CASSPNRNQPQHF.

At least ten counts were recorded for this clonotype. The chain is built from TRBV27 and TRBJ2-4; no reliable D call. The CDR3 runs to 13 residues. Trimming left V 4 bases short and J 5 bases short, with 9 bases between. The germline CDR1 and CDR2 sequences are MNHEY and SMNVEV (reference sequence). The CDR3 reads CASSSGSQNIQYF. CDR3 DNA sequence: TGTGCCAGCAGTTCTGGATCCCAAAACATTCAGTACTTC.

At least ten counts were recorded for this clonotype. J is TRBJ2-5 and V is TRBV7-2; D gene unclear. This CDR3 comprises 15 residues. Germline V lookup: CDR1 SGHTA, CDR2 FQGNSA. V lost 1 base, J lost 4 bases, and 13 bases lay in between. The CDR3 loop is CASSLGLKGPETQYF. The CDR3 region has the DNA TGTGCCAGCAGCTTAGGGCTGAAGGGCCCAGAGACCCAGTACTTC.

This clonotype was seen many times. The chain uses TRBV29-1 and TRBJ2-1; maybe TRBD2 (6 bases). CDR3 length: 12 amino acids. The germline V gene encodes CDR1 SQVTM and CDR2 ANQGSEA. V lost 6 bases, J lost 8 bases, and 14 bases lay in between. The CDR3 region is CSVTSGGDEQFF. For the CDR3, the DNA is TGCAGCGTCACCTCCGGAGGGGATGAGCAGTTCTTC.